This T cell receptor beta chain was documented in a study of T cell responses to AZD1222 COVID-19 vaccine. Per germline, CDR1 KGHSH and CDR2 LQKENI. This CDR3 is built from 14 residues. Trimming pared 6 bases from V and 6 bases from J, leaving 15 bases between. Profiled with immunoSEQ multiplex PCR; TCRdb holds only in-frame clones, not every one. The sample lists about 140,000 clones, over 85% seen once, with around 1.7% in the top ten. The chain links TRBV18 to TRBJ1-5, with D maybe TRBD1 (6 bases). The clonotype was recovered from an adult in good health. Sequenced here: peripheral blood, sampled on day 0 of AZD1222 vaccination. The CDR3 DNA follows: TGTGCCAGCTCCCCGGCGGGGGGGGCTCAGCCCCAGCATTTT. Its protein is CASSPAGGAQPQHF.